These T cell receptor beta chains were read from a single sample in a study of patients and donors after allogeneic stem cell transplantation. TCRdb reprocessed the RT-PCR reads via MiXCR and lists one record per CDR3 protein. This sample has fewer than 250,000 distinct CDR3 sequences; less than 15% occur once, and the top ten carry around 10%. Source material: blood, either unsorted or a sorted T cell fraction (not recorded which). The origin of the receptors is a human donor who was either an allogeneic HSCT recipient or a stem cell or donor lymphocyte infusion donor (not recorded which). It is not recorded whose cells these are; they may come from a transplant donor. The conserved cysteine and the conserved F or W are not part of the CDR3 here. Clone sizes are given selectively: once, few, many, or a class where the clone is expanded.

j_call clone_size v_call cdr3_aa
TRBJ2-7 . TRBV6-1 ASRYRAFSYEQY
TRBJ1-1 many TRBV6-1 ASTTITGNTEAF
TRBJ1-6 . TRBV7-9 ASSRNQGTILH
TRBJ2-7 many TRBV6-1 ASSIGTPVYEQY
TRBJ2-2 few TRBV6-1 ASTQGGVGGGELF
TRBJ2-1 many TRBV20-1 SARVGANYNEQF
TRBJ1-1 . TRBV30 ASSLWTARVAEAF
TRBJ2-2 many TRBV7-2 ASSLRSAGNTGELF
TRBJ2-7 few TRBV7-8 ASSSTTGAHSPEQY
TRBJ2-4 . TRBV20-1 SARDPQGTKNIQY
TRBJ2-1 . TRBV30 AWMEGASYNEQF
TRBJ2-7 many TRBV5-1 ASSLGRSSYEQY
TRBJ1-3 many TRBV19 ASSIASSGNTIY
TRBJ1-4 few TRBV30 ACHPGVSQKLF
TRBJ2-7 many TRBV5-1 ASSADRAVEQY
TRBJ2-7 . TRBV2 ASKLTKSSYEQY
TRBJ2-5 . TRBV29-1 SVEGLVGETQY
TRBJ1-1 many TRBV20-1 SARPPTTGNTEAF
TRBJ1-2 many TRBV6-1 ASSGTGRRGNYGYT
TRBJ1-1 many TRBV7-6 ASSLVPGVNTEAF
TRBJ1-1 . TRBV7-3 ASSSGTSTGNTEAF
TRBJ2-7 few TRBV12-3/TRBV12-4 ASSPLTSGSGEQY
TRBJ2-5 many TRBV5-6 ASSLRDRGPETQY
TRBJ1-2 . TRBV20-1 SASLQGAGGYT
TRBJ2-7 . TRBV6-1 ATGWGSYEQY
TRBJ2-2 once TRBV20-1 SASGGLRADTGELF
TRBJ2-7 few TRBV7-9 ASSFGRKRGEQY
TRBJ2-1 . TRBV5-1 ASSSGLAGVDEQF
TRBJ2-5 . TRBV20-1 SASSGSSIGTQY
TRBJ2-3 . TRBV2 ASSGLSRSTDTQY
TRBJ1-5 few TRBV7-2 ASSLVGAMNQPQH
TRBJ1-6 many TRBV5-5 ASKAGVDNSPLH
TRBJ2-5 . TRBV3-1 ASSQDPTRETQY
TRBJ2-7 . TRBV6-2/TRBV6-3 ASSYNQVSSYEQY
TRBJ2-7 few TRBV5-7 ASSLPPFQGSYEQY
TRBJ1-2 few TRBV4-2 ASSQDPGDNGYT
TRBJ2-2 many TRBV5-1 ASSLAVSVTGELF
TRBJ2-5 . TRBV20-1 SAGGQGRRETQY
TRBJ1-2 . TRBV12-3/TRBV12-4 ASTFRGGANYGYT
TRBJ1-2 . TRBV7-9 ASSPGRGRDGYT
TRBJ2-3 many TRBV5-1 ASSYSGPATDTQY
TRBJ1-5 . TRBV6-5 ASSSQGRISHQPQH
TRBJ2-2 few TRBV11-3 ASSFGGGANTGELF
TRBJ1-2 few TRBV6-2/TRBV6-3 ASSYPQGGYT
TRBJ1-6 . TRBV3-1 ASSGVGNSPLH
TRBJ2-5 . TRBV5-4 ASSPRGLMQETQY
TRBJ1-4 many TRBV12-3/TRBV12-4 ASSFKRPPNEKLF
TRBJ1-2 . TRBV30 AWVRGGNYGYT
TRBJ2-3 few TRBV3-1 ASSPMGRGFY
TRBJ2-3 . TRBV6-1 ASSDNRDTQY
TRBJ1-4 few TRBV27 ASSSMAGATNEKLF
TRBJ1-2 . TRBV6-1 ASSQWENYGYT
TRBJ2-7 . TRBV20-1 SARDPAGNPYEQY
TRBJ1-6 . TRBV27 ASSSHLLSRGKSPLH